Below are 13 T cell receptor beta chains sequenced from a single sample in a study of blood T cell repertoires in COVID-19. Libraries were prepared by immunoSEQ multiplex PCR; TCRdb keeps only in-frame clonotypes and omits some of them. The sample consists of about 260,000 clones, 88% of them appearing once. The sequenced sample consisted of peripheral blood. The receptors shown here come from a woman aged 25 to 39 with COVID-19, enrolled during active disease.

The V and J genes are TRBV4-1 and TRBJ2-3, with 9 bases identical to TRBD2. Looked up from germline, CDR1 is MGHRA and CDR2 is YSYEKL. With V trimmed by 0 bases and J by 3 bases, 4 bases remained unmatched. The CDR3 totals 16 residues. The CDR3 is CASSQEGAGGTDTQYF. CDR3 sequence (DNA): TGCGCCAGCAGCCAAGAAGGAGCGGGAGGAACAGATACGCAGTATTTT.

This chain connects TRBV28 to TRBJ1-1; D call uncertain. Deletions cut 6 bases from V and 8 bases from J, with 10 bases between. Germline loops: CDR1 MDHEN, CDR2 SYDVKM. This CDR3 comprises 11 residues. CDR3 amino acids: CASREFDEAFF. The DNA for the CDR3 is TGTGCCAGCAGGGAGTTCGACGAAGCTTTCTTT.

This chain joins TRBV5-1 and TRBJ1-3, with D perhaps TRBD1 (6 bases). The CDR3 sequence is 16 residues long. Per germline, CDR1 SGHRS and CDR2 YFSETQ. V was shortened by 0 bases and J by 8 bases, with 18 bases between the two germline ends. This chain's CDR3 is CASSLGTVQGRYTIYF. The CDR3 coding sequence is TGCGCCAGCAGCTTGGGGACTGTACAGGGCCGCTACACCATATATTTT.

J is TRBJ1-5 and V is TRBV4-1; D is undetermined. The CDR3 is made up of 13 amino acids. The V end lost 3 bases, the J end lost 5 bases, and 8 bases lay between the germline ends. The germline V gene has CDR1 MGHRA and CDR2 YSYEKL. The CDR3: CASSQRADQPQHF. CDR3 DNA: TGCGCCAGCAGCCAGCGGGCGGATCAGCCCCAGCATTTT.

This clone was recorded a few times. The V call is TRBV3-1 (or the pseudogene TRBV3-2), the J call TRBJ1-2; tentative D call: TRBD1 (5 bases). The CDR3 length is 15 residues. Germline CDR1 reads LGHDT; CDR2 reads YNNKEL (reference sequence). Trimming removed 5 bases at V and 4 bases at J, with 17 bases between. In DNA form, the CDR3 reads TGTGCCAGCAGCTCGCGGGACGGAACCTTCTATGGCTACACCTTC. It yields the protein CASSSRDGTFYGYTF.

This clone was picked up a small number of times. The chain recombines TRBV6-5 with TRBJ1-2, with a weak D call TRBD1 (5 bases). The CDR3 runs to 12 residues. V lost 9 bases to trimming and J lost 4 bases, with 12 bases between them. Germline-derived CDR1 and CDR2 are MNHEY and SVGAGI. Here the CDR3 reads CARDIDRYGYTF. The DNA of the CDR3 is TGTGCCAGGGACATTGACCGCTATGGCTACACCTTC.

The CDR3 region is CASSRDRDEGSPLHF. The CDR3 DNA reads as TGTGCCAGCTCACGCGACAGGGATGAAGGGTCACCCCTCCACTTT. This chain links TRBV18 with TRBJ1-6, with TRBD1 matching 7 bases. The junction had 10 bases not matched to a gene; V was cut back by 4 bases and J by 10 bases. CDR3 length: 15 amino acids. CDR1 and CDR2 (germline): KGHSH, LQKENI.

V and J are TRBV5-1 and TRBJ2-7; 10 bases map to TRBD2. The V segment lost 4 bases and the J segment 4 bases; nucleotides outside the gene matches: 11. This CDR3 comprises 16 residues. From germline, CDR1 is SGHRS and CDR2 YFSETQ. CDR3 amino acids: CASSRQGPSGGYEQYF. The DNA of the CDR3 is TGCGCCAGCAGCCGCCAGGGACCTAGCGGGGGATACGAGCAGTACTTC.

V usage is TRBV27 and J usage is TRBJ1-2; D might be TRBD1 (5 bases). Germline assignment: CDR1 MNHEY and CDR2 SMNVEV (reference sequence). Between the trimmed V and J ends, which lost 6 bases and 8 bases, there was a span of 13 bases. The CDR3 extends over 12 amino acids. Written as DNA, the CDR3 is TGTGCCAGCAGAAAGCCAGGGCTGGGCTACACCTTC. As protein: CASRKPGLGYTF.

This chain connects TRBV9 to TRBJ1-5; tentative D call: TRBD1 (6 bases). Germline values: CDR1 SGDLS, CDR2 YYNGEE. The CDR3 consists of 15 residues. V was clipped by 3 bases and J by 3 bases, with 13 bases between them. CDR3 bases: TGTGCCAGCAGCGACGGCGGACAGCTCAATCAGCCCCAGCATTTT. Residues: CASSDGGQLNQPQHF.

On this clone itself: Germline is not matched at one junction end, which may reflect a read error. The CDR3 DNA is TGTGCCAGCAGTTACAAAGAGGCCCAGTACTTC. Translated: CASSYKEAQYF. This chain links TRBV6-2 or TRBV6-3 with TRBJ2-5; D call uncertain. Germline V lookup: CDR1 MNHEY, CDR2 SVGEGT. The CDR3 covers 11 residues.

The genes are TRBV2 and TRBJ2-7, with a tentative D call TRBD1 (5 bases). CDR1 is SNHLY, CDR2 FYNNEI, per germline. The CDR3 consists of 13 residues. Trimming left V 3 bases short and J 5 bases short, with 11 bases between. Written as DNA, the CDR3 is TGTGCCAGCAGTGATGCAGGGTACCACGAGCAGTACTTC. Translating it yields CASSDAGYHEQYF.

This chain uses TRBV28 with TRBJ2-5; tentative D call: TRBD1 (5 bases). Germline assignment: CDR1 MDHEN and CDR2 SYDVKM. The CDR3 runs 13 residues. Trimming left V 3 bases short and J 6 bases short, with 11 bases between. The CDR3 loop reads CASSFYRSKTQYF. DNA for the CDR3: TGTGCCAGCAGTTTTTACAGGTCGAAGACCCAGTACTTC.